The 5 T cell receptor beta chains reported below all come from one sample, sequenced in a study of cytomegalovirus exposure and HLA in healthy donors. Some clones are missing from TCRdb's copy, which holds only in-frame ones; the method was immunoSEQ multiplex PCR. The sample holds more than 95,000 clones, approximately 95% seen once. Input material: PBMCs. The receptors here all came from a man aged 18 to 29 in good health and CMV-seronegative.

DNA of the CDR3: TGTGCCTGGAGCTCTTACCGGACTGATCACACTGAAGCTTTCTTT. Protein product: CAWSSYRTDHTEAFF. The chain is built from TRBV30 and TRBJ1-1; D is undetermined. The ends were cut back, 3 bases at V and 3 bases at J, with 17 bases in the middle. The germline CDR1 and CDR2 sequences are GTSNPN and SVGIG (reference sequence). The CDR3 loop spans 15 amino acids.

The chain employs TRBV28 and TRBJ1-4; D is ambiguous. Between the trimmed V and J ends, which lost 4 bases and 0 bases, there was a span of 9 bases. This CDR3 region has 15 residues. CDR1 and CDR2 (germline): MDHEN, SYDVKM. The CDR3 reads CASSYLSATNEKLFF. CDR3 bases: TGTGCCAGCAGTTATTTGTCCGCAACTAATGAAAAACTGTTTTTT. The full variable domain, completed using reference TRBV28 and TRBJ1-4, is DVKVTQSSRYLVKRTGEKVFLECVQDMDHENMFWYRQDPGLGLRLIYFSYDVKMKEKGDIPEGYSVSREKKERFSLILESASTNQTSMYLCASSYLSATNEKLFFGSGTQLSVL.

This rearrangement joins TRBV29-1 to TRBJ2-7; 7 nucleotides agree with TRBD1. The CDR3 sequence is 13 residues long. The germline CDR1 and CDR2 sequences are SQVTM and ANQGSEA. The J segment lost 7 bases and the V segment lost 4 bases, leaving 10 bases of the junction unmatched. CDR3 residues: CSVGRLSRGEQYF. The CDR3 DNA reads as TGCAGCGTTGGCCGACTAAGCAGGGGGGAGCAGTACTTC.

The genes are TRBV2 and TRBJ1-3, with 8 bases matching TRBD1. This CDR3 is 15 amino acids long. From germline, CDR1 is SNHLY and CDR2 FYNNEI. V lost 1 base to trimming and J lost 3 bases; unmatched junction nucleotides: 2. The CDR3 coding sequence is TGTGCCAGCAGTGAAGGCAGGGGGCTTGGAAACACCATATATTTT. Its translation is CASSEGRGLGNTIYF. The whole variable domain, filled in from reference TRBV2 and TRBJ1-3, reads EPEVTQTPSHQVTQMGQEVILRCVPISNHLYFYWYRQILGQKVEFLVSFYNNEISEKSEIFDDQFSVERPDGSNFTLKIRSTKLEDSAMYFCASSEGRGLGNTIYFGEGSWLTVV.

This rearrangement joins TRBV5-4 to TRBJ1-2, with 12 positions matching TRBD1. Per germline, CDR1 SGHNT and CDR2 YYREEE (reference sequence). The CDR3 length is 16 residues. J was trimmed by 5 bases and V by 5 bases; bases with no gene match: 10. CDR3 in DNA: TGTGCCAGCAGTTCCCGGGACAGGGGGCGGGAGTATGGCTACACCTTC. This encodes CASSSRDRGREYGYTF.